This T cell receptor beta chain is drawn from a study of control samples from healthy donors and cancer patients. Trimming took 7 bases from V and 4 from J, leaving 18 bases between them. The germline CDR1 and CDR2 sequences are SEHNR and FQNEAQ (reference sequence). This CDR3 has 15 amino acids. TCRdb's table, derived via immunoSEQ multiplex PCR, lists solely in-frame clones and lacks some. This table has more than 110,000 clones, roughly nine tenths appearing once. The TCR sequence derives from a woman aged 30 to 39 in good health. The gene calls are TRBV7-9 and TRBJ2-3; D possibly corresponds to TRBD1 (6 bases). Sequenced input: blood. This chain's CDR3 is CASTPGAGMADTQYF. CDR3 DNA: TGTGCCAGCACTCCAGGGGCAGGGATGGCAGATACGCAGTATTTT.